This is a list of T cell receptor beta chains from one sample in a study of OX40 agonist ivuxolimab in advanced cancers. Repertoires were generated with immunoSEQ multiplex PCR, while TCRdb's copy carries only in-frame clones and drops some. The sample yields fewer than 90,000 clones, 87% seen once. Specimen: CD4+ or CD8+ T cells sorted from blood, collected in a trial of the OX40 agonist ivuxolimab. The source of these receptors is an adult with an advanced solid tumor such as melanoma, head and neck, liver or kidney cancer. Both conserved end residues are part of each CDR3. Fields, in order: V gene, clone size, J gene, D gene, CDR3 DNA, CDR3 protein. The D gene is left open where the match is weak. Some rows have no size entry. The others give once, few or many, or a class for an expanded clone.

TRBV29-1	-	TRBJ2-1	-	TGCAGCGTTGAAAACTACAATGAGCAGTTCTTC	CSVENYNEQFF
TRBV7-8	-	TRBJ2-7	TRBD2	TGTGCCAGCAGCTCAGGGGGACTAGCGGCTCCCTACGAGCAGTACTTC	CASSSGGLAAPYEQYF
TRBV5-1	-	TRBJ1-2	-	TGCGCCAGCAGCTTGGACCCTTCGATGGGTGGCTACACCTTC	CASSLDPSMGGYTF
TRBV29-1	-	TRBJ2-1	TRBD2	TGCAGCGTTGATGATAGCGGGAGGGCCTTAAATGAGCAGTTCTTC	CSVDDSGRALNEQFF
TRBV10-3	-	TRBJ1-3	-	TGTGCCATCACCCCAACAGTCTCTCGAAACACCATATATTTT	CAITPTVSRNTIYF
TRBV4-1	-	TRBJ2-7	TRBD2	TGCGCCAGCAGCCTCGAGGGACTAGCGGGAGGAGAGCAGTACTTC	CASSLEGLAGGEQYF
TRBV5-4	-	TRBJ2-3	-	TGTGCCAGCAGACGACAGATGGGCACAGATACGCAGTATTTT	CASRRQMGTDTQYF
TRBV28	-	TRBJ2-7	TRBD2	TGTGCCAGCAGTTTACTAGCGGGAAACGAGCAGTACTTC	CASSLLAGNEQYF
TRBV19	few	TRBJ2-3	-	TGTGCCAGTACGACGCAGGCGGGTTTCACAGATACGCAGTATTTT	CASTTQAGFTDTQYF
TRBV4-2	-	TRBJ2-1	-	TGTGCCAGCAGCCAGGGGCGAGCCCACAATGAGCAGTTCTTC	CASSQGRAHNEQFF
TRBV5-1	-	TRBJ1-1	-	TGCGCCAGCAGAACCAACGGGAACACTGAAGCTTTCTTT	CASRTNGNTEAFF
TRBV19	few	TRBJ2-1	-	TGTGCCAGTAGTCCCTCGGGGGACTCCTACAATGAGCAGTTCTTC	CASSPSGDSYNEQFF
TRBV7-9	-	TRBJ1-1	-	TGTGCCAGCAGCTTACAGGGAGGCACTGAAGCTTTCTTT	CASSLQGGTEAFF
TRBV6-5	-	TRBJ2-7	-	TGTGCCAGCAGTTACCAAGAAAGGGGCGAGCAGTACTTC	CASSYQERGEQYF
TRBV11-3	-	TRBJ2-2	-	TGTGCCAGCAGCCCGGCCGCAGGGGCCGGGGAGCTGTTTTTT	CASSPAAGAGELFF
TRBV6-5	-	TRBJ2-5	-	TGTGCCAGCAGTTTAGTCAGGGCAGAGACCCAGTACTTC	CASSLVRAETQYF
TRBV18	-	TRBJ2-7	-	TGTGCCAGCTCACCAAGGTACAGTGGCGGGAACTACGAGCAGTACTTC	CASSPRYSGGNYEQYF
TRBV5-6	-	TRBJ2-5	TRBD2	TGTGCCAGCAGCCTCACCGGGACTAGCGGACTCGTGGGAGAGACCCAGTACTTC	CASSLTGTSGLVGETQYF
TRBV5-6	-	TRBJ1-1	-	TGTGCCAGCAGCTTGGTTGAATTGAATGAAGCTTTCTTT	CASSLVELNEAFF
TRBV27	-	TRBJ1-2	TRBD1	TGTGCCAGCAGTTTCGGACAGGGACCTAACTATGGCTACACCTTC	CASSFGQGPNYGYTF
TRBV6-1	-	TRBJ1-2	-	TGTGCCAGCAGTGAATCCCAGGGCGGCGGCTACACCTTC	CASSESQGGGYTF
TRBV4-3	-	TRBJ2-1	TRBD2	TGCGCCAGCAGCCAAGAGAGGGGAGTAGCGGGATTTGGGGAGCAGTTCTTC	CASSQERGVAGFGEQFF
TRBV7-8	-	TRBJ2-2	-	TGTGCCAGCAGCTACGCCAGGGGTAGCGGGGAGCTGTTTTTT	CASSYARGSGELFF
TRBV6-1	-	TRBJ1-1	-	TGTGCCAGCAGTGCAACTGTGGGCGGGCTGGACACTGAAGCTTTCTTT	CASSATVGGLDTEAFF
TRBV19	-	TRBJ2-7	TRBD2	TGTGCCAGTAGTAAGGGACTAGCGGGAGATGGCGAGCAGTACTTC	CASSKGLAGDGEQYF
TRBV7-2	few	TRBJ2-7	TRBD2	TGTGCCAGCAGCTTAGGAGCGGGGGTAAGCGAGCAGTACTTC	CASSLGAGVSEQYF
TRBV6-4	-	TRBJ1-2	-	TGTGCCAGCAGTGACTCGGGCAGATCAGCTAACTATGGCTACACCTTC	CASSDSGRSANYGYTF
TRBV29-1	few	TRBJ1-4	-	TGCAGCGCCCCGGGGCCGGGTGAAAAACTGTTTTTT	CSAPGPGEKLFF
TRBV21-1	-	TRBJ1-5	-	TGTGCCAGCAGCAAATGGCGACAGGGTATAGGTCAGCCCCAGCATTTT	CASSKWRQGIGQPQHF
TRBV25-1	-	TRBJ2-7	-	TGTGCCAGCAGTGGACGCGGAACCTCCTACGAGCAGTACTTC	CASSGRGTSYEQYF
TRBV19	-	TRBJ1-5	-	TGTGCCAGTAGTATGACTTCAGGGGCAGGGCAGCCCCAGCATTTT	CASSMTSGAGQPQHF
TRBV5-1	-	TRBJ2-7	TRBD1	TGCGCCAGCAGCTCCCAGGGGACAGGTGACGAGCAGTACTTC	CASSSQGTGDEQYF
TRBV11-3	-	TRBJ2-1	-	TGTGCCAGCAGCCCTTGGGGAGAGGACAATGAGCAGTTCTTC	CASSPWGEDNEQFF
TRBV6-6	-	TRBJ1-1	-	TGTGCCAGCAGTTGGACAGCGAACACTGAAGCTTTCTTT	CASSWTANTEAFF
TRBV11-2	-	TRBJ1-1	-	TGTGCCAGCAACATTATCATGAACACTGAAGCTTTCTTT	CASNIIMNTEAFF
TRBV11-2	-	TRBJ1-4	TRBD1	TGTGCCAGCAGCCAACTGAGGGACAGTACTAATGAAAAACTGTTTTTT	CASSQLRDSTNEKLFF
TRBV25-1	-	TRBJ2-7	TRBD1	TGTGCCAGCATCTCCGGGACAGGGGACGAGCAGTACTTC	CASISGTGDEQYF
TRBV11-3	-	TRBJ2-1	-	TGTGCCAGCAGCTTAGACCGCGGCGGCGGTGAGAACAATGAGCAGTTCTTC	CASSLDRGGGENNEQFF
TRBV11-2	-	TRBJ2-6	-	TGTGCCAGCAGCTTGCGAGGGAACTCCGGGGCCAACGTCCTGACTTTC	CASSLRGNSGANVLTF
TRBV29-1	-	TRBJ2-1	TRBD1	TGCAGCGTTGGGGACAGGGGGCTCCCTTCTAGTGAGCAGTTCTTC	CSVGDRGLPSSEQFF
TRBV18	-	TRBJ2-6	TRBD1	TGTGCCAGCTCACCATCAGGGGGCCTCTCTGGGGCCAACGTCCTGACTTTC	CASSPSGGLSGANVLTF